What follows are 8 T cell receptor beta chains derived from one specimen sequenced in a study of OX40 agonist ivuxolimab in advanced cancers. Repertoires were generated with immunoSEQ multiplex PCR, while TCRdb's copy carries only in-frame clones and drops some. Of tens of thousands of clones listed, approximately 86% are singletons. This specimen consisted of CD4+ or CD8+ T cells sorted from blood, obtained in a trial of the OX40 agonist ivuxolimab. These receptors all come from an adult with an advanced solid tumor such as melanoma, head and neck, liver or kidney cancer.

V usage is TRBV5-1 and J usage is TRBJ1-1, with D perhaps TRBD1 (6 bases). V shed 5 bases and J shed 6 bases, with 17 bases lying between them. CDR1 and CDR2 (germline): SGHRS, YFSETQ. CDR3 length equals 14 residues. The CDR3 protein is CASSYGGASAEAFF. CDR3 DNA sequence: TGCGCCAGCAGTTACGGGGGGGCGTCGGCTGAAGCTTTCTTT.

The chain carries TRBV18 and TRBJ1-2; tentatively, D is TRBD1 (6 bases). The germline CDR1 and CDR2 sequences are KGHSH and LQKENI. The CDR3 is made up of 14 amino acids. The V end was cut by 3 bases, the J end by 4 bases, with 12 bases between. CDR3 amino acids: CASSPPGEIYGYTF. CDR3 coding DNA: TGTGCCAGCTCACCTCCAGGGGAGATCTATGGCTACACCTTC. The whole variable domain, remainder taken from reference TRBV18 and TRBJ1-2, is NAGVMQNPRHLVRRRGQEARLRCSPMKGHSHVYWYRQLPEEGLKFMVYLQKENIIDESGMPKERFSAEFPKEGPSILRIQQVVRGDSAAYFCASSPPGEIYGYTFGSGTRLTVV.

The chain links TRBV19 to TRBJ1-1, with TRBD1 matching over 7 bases. CDR3 length: 11 residues. V trimming: 6 bases; J trimming: 9 bases; junction bases outside the gene matches: 4. The germline CDR1 and CDR2 sequences are LNHDA and SQIVND (reference sequence). CDR3 loop: CASRRDSQAFF. The CDR3, as DNA: TGTGCCAGTAGGAGGGACAGCCAAGCTTTCTTT.

This chain connects TRBV6-5 to TRBJ2-5; D is perhaps TRBD1 (5 bases). The CDR3 contains 15 residues. Germline CDR1 reads MNHEY; CDR2 reads SVGAGI. V was cut by 5 bases and J by 0 bases, with 13 bases left in between. In DNA, the CDR3 is TGTGCCAGCAGTATGGATAGGGGATACCAAGAGACCCAGTACTTC. It specifies CASSMDRGYQETQYF.

This rearrangement joins TRBV5-6 to TRBJ2-5; perhaps D is TRBD1 or TRBD2 (5 bases each). In germline, CDR1 is SGHDT, CDR2 YYEEEE. The CDR3 has 15 amino acids. The V end was cut by 4 bases, the J end by 5 bases, with 18 bases between. CDR3 region: CASSTHLRGRETQYF. CDR3 coding DNA: TGTGCCAGCAGCACACATCTCCGGGGCCGGGAGACCCAGTACTTC.

This chain joins TRBV6-1 and TRBJ2-7, with 8 nucleotides matching TRBD2. Per germline, CDR1 MNHNS and CDR2 SASEGT. There are 15 residues in the CDR3. Trimming removed 5 bases from V and 0 bases from J; junction bases left unmatched: 6. For the CDR3, the DNA is TGTGCCAGCAGTTCGGGAGGGGGGGACTCCTACGAGCAGTACTTC. Translated: CASSSGGGDSYEQYF.

V gene TRBV5-8 combines with J gene TRBJ1-1; D uncertain. The CDR3 is made up of 11 amino acids. The V gene lost 7 bases and the J gene lost 9 bases, with 13 bases spanning the gap. Germline V CDR1 and CDR2: SGHTS, YDEGEE. CDR3 loop: CASLLVEKAFF. CDR3 coding DNA: TGTGCCAGCCTTCTTGTCGAAAAAGCTTTCTTT. The whole variable domain, filled in from reference TRBV5-8 and TRBJ1-1, reads EAGVTQSPTHLIKTRGQQATLRCSPISGHTSVYWYQQALGLGLQFLLWYDEGEERNRGNFPPRFSGRQFPNYSSELNVNALELEDSALYLCASLLVEKAFFGQGTRLTVV.

This clone has a single count. For the CDR3, the DNA is TGTGCCAGCACCCTACGTTGGACCAGCCAAGAGACCCAGTACTTC. The encoded protein is CASTLRWTSQETQYF. This rearrangement joins TRBV2 to TRBJ2-5; no reliable D call. The CDR3 length is 15 residues. The V end lost 7 bases, the J end lost 1 base, and 16 bases lay between the germline ends. Germline loops: CDR1 SNHLY, CDR2 FYNNEI.